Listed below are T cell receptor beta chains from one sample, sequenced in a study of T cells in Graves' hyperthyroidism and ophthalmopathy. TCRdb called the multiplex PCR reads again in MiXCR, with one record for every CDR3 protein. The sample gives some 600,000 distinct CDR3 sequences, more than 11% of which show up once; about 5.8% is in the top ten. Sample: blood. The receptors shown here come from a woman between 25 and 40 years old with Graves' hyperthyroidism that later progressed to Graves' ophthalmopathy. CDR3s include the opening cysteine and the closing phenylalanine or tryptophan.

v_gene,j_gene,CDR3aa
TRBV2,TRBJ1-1,CASKGHEAFF
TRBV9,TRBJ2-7,CASSAAGTRSYEQYF
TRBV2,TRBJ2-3,CASNPLADTQYF
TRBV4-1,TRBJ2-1,CASSLMIDGSNEQFF
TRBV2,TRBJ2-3,CASSSRDSLWDTQYF
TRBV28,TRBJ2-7,CASSTGVTSRRSYEQYF
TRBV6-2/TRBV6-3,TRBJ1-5,CAIRDLSNQPQHF
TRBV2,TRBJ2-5,CASLDGRTEKTQYF
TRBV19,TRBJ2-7,CASSIARGTGGYEQYF
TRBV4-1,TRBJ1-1,CASSQTGFDTEAFF
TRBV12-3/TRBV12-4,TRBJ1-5,CASVLVSGQPQHF
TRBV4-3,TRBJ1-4,CASSQATGLAEKLFF
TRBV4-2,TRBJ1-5,CASSLGQGEQPQHF
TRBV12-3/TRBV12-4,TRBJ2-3,CASSAYITDTQYF
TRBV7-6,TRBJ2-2,CASSSLAGVDTGELFF
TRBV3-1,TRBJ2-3,CGSSRARVGYTQYF
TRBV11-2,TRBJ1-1,CASGPGMGKNTEAFF
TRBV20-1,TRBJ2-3,CSAPQLLKTGGPTNTQYF